These 4 T cell receptor beta chains were all obtained from the same sample, sequenced in a study of lung T cells in sarcoidosis with Löfgren's syndrome. TCRdb re-derived calls from the reads in MiXCR, one entry per CDR3 protein. There are just under 20,000 distinct CDR3 sequences in the sample; 20% to 25% occur only once, and 4.1% lies in the top ten. The sequenced sample consisted of CD4+ T cells from PBMCs. Receptors were obtained from a human donor with sarcoidosis (Löfgren's syndrome or another form), or a control subject (not recorded which).

This clonotype is medium-sized by share. This chain uses TRBV7-2 with TRBJ1-1; D ambiguous. Germline lookup yields CDR1 SGHTA and CDR2 FQGNSA. The CDR3 has 14 amino acids. V was cut by 1 base and J by 0 bases, with 6 bases left in between. Here the CDR3 reads CASSLGRVNTEAFF. CDR3 DNA sequence: TGTGCCAGCAGCTTAGGCCGGGTGAACACTGAAGCTTTCTTT.

In this sample, this clonotype turned up a few times. The chain employs TRBV24-1 and TRBJ1-5, with D unclear. The CDR3 spans 12 residues. Per the germline V gene, CDR1 is KGHDR and CDR2 is SFDVKD. The V gene lost 9 bases and the J gene lost 5 bases, with 10 bases spanning the gap. The CDR3 loop reads CATEGNDQPQHF. CDR3 nucleotide sequence: TGTGCCACCGAGGGAAACGATCAGCCCCAGCATTTT.

The table lists this clonotype with many counts. The V gene is TRBV28, the J gene TRBJ2-5; D remains ambiguous. In germline, CDR1 is MDHEN, CDR2 SYDVKM. Trimming took off 2 bases at V and 6 bases at J, with 10 bases between the two ends. The CDR3 contains 13 residues. DNA for the CDR3: TGTGCCAGCAGTTTAAACAGCTGGCAGACCCAGTACTTC. Its translation: CASSLNSWQTQYF.

There are many counts of this clonotype. The chain couples TRBV7-2 to TRBJ1-1, with D perhaps matching TRBD1 (5 bases). V lost 5 bases and J 5 bases, leaving 15 bases between the germline ends. The CDR3 length is 14 residues. From germline, CDR1 is SGHTA and CDR2 FQGNSA. CDR3 protein: CASSPQGRRTEAFF. For the CDR3, the DNA is TGTGCCAGCAGCCCCCAGGGTAGGAGGACTGAAGCTTTCTTT.